Following are 18 T cell receptor beta chains from one sample sequenced in a study of patients and donors after allogeneic stem cell transplantation. TCRdb fed the RT-PCR reads into MiXCR, producing one record per CDR3 protein. This table holds under 200,000 distinct CDR3 sequences, 30% found once. Sequencing was performed on blood, either unsorted or a sorted T cell fraction (not recorded which). All receptors derive from a human donor who was either an allogeneic HSCT recipient or a stem cell or donor lymphocyte infusion donor (not recorded which). It is not recorded whose cells these are; they may come from a transplant donor.

The chain has TRBV2 and TRBJ1-5; TRBD1 might be the D (6 bases). The V gene lost 5 bases and the J gene lost 2 bases, with 10 bases spanning the gap. Per germline, CDR1 SNHLY and CDR2 FYNNEI. The CDR3 consists of 14 residues. The CDR3 DNA reads as TGTGCCAGCAGTAGGAGACAGGGCAATCAGCCCCAGCATTTT. Translation gives CASSRRQGNQPQHF.

V and J are TRBV6-5 and TRBJ2-2; D is perhaps TRBD1 (5 bases). V was pared by 5 bases and J by 6 bases, with 19 bases between. The germline V gene has CDR1 MNHEY and CDR2 SVGAGI. There are 16 residues in the CDR3. The CDR3 sequence: CASSRLAQGPPGELFF. Written as DNA, the CDR3 is TGTGCCAGCAGTCGGTTAGCCCAGGGCCCCCCCGGGGAGCTGTTTTTT.

This clonotype occurred a few times. The rearrangement uses TRBV15 and TRBJ1-5, with D hard to call. This CDR3 comprises 14 residues. Looked up from germline, CDR1 is LNHNV and CDR2 is YYDKDF (reference sequence). Trimming pared 5 bases from V and 0 bases from J, leaving 8 bases between. This CDR3 reads CATSWGDSNQPQHF. CDR3 DNA: TGTGCCACCAGCTGGGGTGATAGCAATCAGCCCCAGCATTTT. The complete variable domain, with remaining parts taken from reference TRBV15 and TRBJ1-5, reads DAMVIQNPRYQVTQFGKPVTLSCSQTLNHNVMYWYQQKSSQAPKLLFHYYDKDFNNEADTPDNFQSRRPNTSFCFLDIRSPGLGDTAMYLCATSWGDSNQPQHFGDGTRLSIL.

CDR3 in amino acids: CAWSGRSSGNTIYF. The CDR3 coding sequence is TGTGCCTGGAGTGGCAGGAGCTCTGGAAACACCATATATTTT. The genes are TRBV30 and TRBJ1-3; D is unclear. V shed 1 base and J shed 0 bases, with 7 bases lying between them. The CDR3 has 14 amino acids. Germline CDR1 GTSNPN, CDR2 SVGIG (reference sequence).

In this sample, this clonotype turned up a few times. This chain uses TRBV2 with TRBJ1-1; D may be TRBD1 (5 bases). The CDR3 has 15 residues. Trimming took off 5 bases at V and 1 base at J, with 14 bases between the two ends. Germline CDR1 reads SNHLY; CDR2 reads FYNNEI. The CDR3 loop is CASSTQGVGNTEAFF. The CDR3 DNA is TGTGCCAGCAGTACTCAGGGCGTGGGGAACACTGAAGCTTTCTTT.

This chain uses TRBV25-1 with TRBJ2-3; D perhaps matches TRBD1 (5 bases). With 4 bases removed from V and 3 bases from J, the gap between germline ends came to 8 bases. The length of the CDR3 is 13 residues. Germline V gene data show CDR1 as MGHDK and CDR2 as SYGVNS. The CDR3 protein is CASSGSGTDTQYF. The CDR3 nucleotides are TGTGCCAGCAGTGGTTCAGGGACAGATACGCAGTATTTT.

This chain joins TRBV6-2 or TRBV6-3 and TRBJ2-7; the D is unclear. In germline, CDR1 is MNHEY, CDR2 SVGEGT. CDR3 length: 11 residues. The germline V and J ends were trimmed by 6 bases and 6 bases, with 9 bases remaining between them. The CDR3 loop reads CASSASVEQYF. The CDR3, as DNA: TGTGCCAGCAGCGCGTCGGTCGAGCAGTACTTC.

This clonotype was found many times. The chain links TRBV5-1 to TRBJ1-2; 12 positions match TRBD1. The length of the CDR3 is 14 residues. After removal of 3 bases from V and 8 bases from J, the junction contained 5 bases not matched to a gene. Germline values: CDR1 SGHRS, CDR2 YFSETQ. The CDR3 here is CASSWDRGHRGYTF. CDR3 bases: TGCGCCAGCAGCTGGGACAGGGGGCATCGAGGCTACACCTTC.

This chain connects TRBV9 to TRBJ2-7; TRBD1 or TRBD2 may be the D gene (6 bases each). The germline V and J ends were trimmed by 4 bases and 1 base, with 18 bases remaining between them. This CDR3 spans 16 amino acids. The germline V gene encodes CDR1 SGDLS and CDR2 YYNGEE. The CDR3 loop is CASSPGGGWLSYEQYF. The CDR3 bases are TGTGCCAGCAGCCCCGGAGGGGGGTGGTTGTCCTACGAGCAGTACTTC.

This clonotype came up a few times. The chain is built from TRBV7-8 and TRBJ1-5; 8 bases align to TRBD1. V dropped 5 bases and J dropped 4; count of bases not matched to a gene: 13. Germline loops: CDR1 SGHVS, CDR2 FQNEAQ. The CDR3 extends over 17 amino acids. CDR3 sequence: CASSPFTRGPWNQPQHF. For the CDR3, the DNA is TGTGCCAGCAGCCCCTTTACCAGGGGGCCTTGGAATCAGCCCCAGCATTTT.

The J gene is TRBJ2-7, the V gene TRBV20-1, with 9 bases that match TRBD1. The trim removed 6 bases at V and 2 bases at J, leaving 8 bases unmatched. The CDR3 loop spans 14 amino acids. Germline lookup yields CDR1 DFQATT and CDR2 SNEGSKA (reference sequence). The CDR3 coding sequence is TGCAGTGCAACCCGACAGGGGGACACCTACGAGCAGTACTTC. This gives the protein CSATRQGDTYEQYF.

This clonotype was counted a few times. This chain links TRBV27 with TRBJ1-5; the D is unclear. V was trimmed by 5 bases and J by 3 bases, leaving 8 bases between them. The CDR3 has 13 residues. The V gene's germline CDR1 is MNHEY and CDR2 SMNVEV (reference sequence). CDR3 sequence reads: CASSGNPNQPQHF. The CDR3 DNA reads as TGTGCCAGCAGTGGTAACCCCAATCAGCCCCAGCATTTT.

The genes are TRBV6-6 and TRBJ1-1, with D possibly TRBD1 on 5 matching bases. The V gene lost 8 bases and the J gene lost 5 bases, with 12 bases spanning the gap. The CDR3 loop spans 12 amino acids. Germline-derived CDR1 and CDR2 are MNHNY and SVGAGI (reference sequence). The CDR3: CASSFPGTEAFF. The DNA for the CDR3 is TGTGCCAGCTCCTTCCCAGGGACTGAAGCTTTCTTT.

J is TRBJ2-3 and V is TRBV29-1; D is undetermined. CDR3 length: 13 amino acids. Germline V gives CDR1 SQVTM, CDR2 ANQGSEA. Trimming took off 0 bases at V and 3 bases at J, with 7 bases between the two ends. CDR3 sequence reads: CSVEDLLTDTQYF. CDR3 coding DNA: TGCAGCGTTGAAGATTTGTTGACAGATACGCAGTATTTT.

The rearrangement joins TRBV25-1 to TRBJ1-1, with D unresolved. The V gene lost 0 bases and the J gene lost 1 base, with 18 bases spanning the gap. CDR3 size: 18 residues. The germline gives CDR1 MGHDK, CDR2 SYGVNS. CDR3 DNA: TGTGCCAGCAGTGAATATTTTAGCCCAAAGCCCGCGAACACTGAAGCTTTCTTT. Its protein product is CASSEYFSPKPANTEAFF.

This clonotype appeared a few times. The chain has TRBV7-2 and TRBJ2-5, with 9 bases identical to TRBD1. The J segment lost 1 base and the V segment lost 7 bases, leaving 4 bases of the junction unmatched. Germline loops: CDR1 SGHTA, CDR2 FQGNSA. The CDR3 has 14 amino acids. CDR3 nucleotide sequence: TGTGCCAGCATGGACAGGGGTGTCCAAGAGACCCAGTACTTC. Translation: CASMDRGVQETQYF.

In this sample, this clonotype turned up a few times. The V and J genes are TRBV2 and TRBJ1-5; TRBD1 aligns across 10 bases. CDR3 length: 15 residues. V lost 1 base and J lost 6; bases outside the gene matches: 3. Per the germline V gene, CDR1 is SNHLY and CDR2 is FYNNEI. CDR3 sequence: CASSEEGTGVQPQHF. The CDR3 DNA sequence: TGTGCCAGCAGTGAAGAGGGGACAGGGGTTCAGCCCCAGCATTTT.

A word on this clonotype: Given a much more abundant clone one base away, this may be a read error. The rearrangement uses TRBV28 and TRBJ1-1, with TRBD1 identical over 8 bases. The CDR3 spans 17 residues. Per the germline V gene, CDR1 is MDHEN and CDR2 is SYDVKM. The CDR3: CAGSYPSRGLPNTEAFF. The CDR3 bases are TGTGCCGGCAGCTACCCCAGCAGGGGGCTTCCGAACACTGAAGCTTTCTTT.